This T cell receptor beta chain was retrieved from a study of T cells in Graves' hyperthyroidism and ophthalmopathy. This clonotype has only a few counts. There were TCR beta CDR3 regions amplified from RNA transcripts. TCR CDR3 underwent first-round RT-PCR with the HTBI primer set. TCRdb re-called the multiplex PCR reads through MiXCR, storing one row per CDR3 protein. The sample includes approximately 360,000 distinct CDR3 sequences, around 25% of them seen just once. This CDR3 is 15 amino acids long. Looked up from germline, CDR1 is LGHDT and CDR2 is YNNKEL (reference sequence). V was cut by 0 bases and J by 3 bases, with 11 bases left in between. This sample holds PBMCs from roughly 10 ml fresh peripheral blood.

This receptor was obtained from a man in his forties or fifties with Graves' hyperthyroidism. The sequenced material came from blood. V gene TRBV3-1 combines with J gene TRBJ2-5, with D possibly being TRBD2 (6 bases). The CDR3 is CASSQDIGSEETQYF. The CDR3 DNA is TGTGCCAGCAGCCAAGATATCGGGAGCGAAGAGACCCAGTACTTC.